These 8 T cell receptor beta chains came from one sample sequenced in a study of OX40 agonist ivuxolimab in advanced cancers. The protocol was immunoSEQ multiplex PCR, while the TCRdb copy is restricted to in-frame clones and leaves out a portion. There are about 82,000 clones in the sample; around four fifths occur only once, and around 0.88% lies in the top ten. The sequenced sample was CD4+ or CD8+ T cells sorted from blood, obtained in a trial of the OX40 agonist ivuxolimab. The source is an adult with an advanced solid tumor such as melanoma, head and neck, liver or kidney cancer.

This clone was seen only a few times. The chain links TRBV5-5 to TRBJ1-2, with D possibly being TRBD1 (5 bases). The CDR3 has 17 residues. Trimming shortened V by 4 bases and J by 2 bases, and 21 bases separated the two germline ends. Germline V lookup: CDR1 SGHKS, CDR2 YYEKEE (reference sequence). The CDR3 nucleotides read TGTGCCAGCAGCCCGGGGGGGAGGCAGGCAACCAACTATGGCTACACCTTC. Amino acid sequence: CASSPGGRQATNYGYTF.

The V and J genes are TRBV7-2 and TRBJ1-6; TRBD1 matches at 7 bases. Germline CDR1 SGHTA, CDR2 FQGNSA. The CDR3 sequence is 15 residues long. J was trimmed by 10 bases and V by 1 base; bases with no gene match: 7. The CDR3 reads CASSLESGGTSPLHF. The CDR3 bases are TGTGCCAGCAGCTTAGAATCAGGGGGGACCTCACCCCTCCACTTT.

The rearrangement links TRBV15 to TRBJ1-5; D not resolved. Trimming shortened V by 5 bases and J by 0 bases, and 5 bases separated the two germline ends. The CDR3 is made up of 13 amino acids. Germline V gene sequence: CDR1 LNHNV, CDR2 YYDKDF (reference sequence). The CDR3 DNA reads TGTGCCACCAGCGCCCATAGCAATCAGCCCCAGCATTTT. Encoded protein: CATSAHSNQPQHF.

V usage is TRBV14 and J usage is TRBJ1-1, with 7 bases that match TRBD1. V shed 4 bases, J shed 0 bases, and the junction held 5 bases outside the gene matches. The CDR3 covers 15 residues. The germline V gene has CDR1 SGHDN and CDR2 FVKESK. The DNA of the CDR3 is TGTGCCAGCAGCCCCCTGGGACAGATGAACACTGAAGCTTTCTTT. Protein: CASSPLGQMNTEAFF.

In this sample, this clone turned up once. The V gene is TRBV15, the J gene TRBJ1-1; no clear D gene. The CDR3 extends over 15 amino acids. Trimming took 0 bases from V and 7 from J, leaving 15 bases between them. From germline, CDR1 is LNHNV and CDR2 YYDKDF (reference sequence). The CDR3 is CATSRDRVGTDEAFF. The CDR3 nucleotides read TGTGCCACCAGCAGAGATCGGGTAGGCACGGATGAAGCTTTCTTT.

The rearrangement links TRBV7-3 to TRBJ2-1; possibly TRBD1 for D (6 bases). Germline V gene data show CDR1 as SGHTA and CDR2 as FQGTGA. The CDR3 extends over 14 amino acids. The V end lost 3 bases, the J end lost 6 bases, and 12 bases lay between the germline ends. The CDR3 loop reads CASSFHQGPNEQFF. The CDR3 DNA sequence: TGTGCCAGCAGCTTTCATCAGGGGCCCAATGAGCAGTTCTTC.

This rearrangement joins TRBV5-6 to TRBJ1-6, with TRBD1 matching over 7 bases. Losses at the gene ends were 3 bases for V and 0 bases for J; bases not matched to a gene: 6. The CDR3 length is 17 residues. Germline loops: CDR1 SGHDT, CDR2 YYEEEE. CDR3 protein: CASSWGQQSSYNSPLHF. In DNA, the CDR3 is TGTGCCAGCAGCTGGGGACAGCAGAGCTCCTATAATTCACCCCTCCACTTT.

The CDR3: CASSPTGGVEKLFF. For the CDR3, the DNA is TGTGCCAGCAGCCCGACAGGGGGCGTTGAAAAACTGTTTTTT. The rearrangement uses TRBV7-2 and TRBJ1-4, with 10 bases fitting TRBD1. CDR3 length equals 14 residues. Germline CDR1 and CDR2: SGHTA and FQGNSA. The V gene end was trimmed by 5 bases and the J gene end by 7 bases; junction bases not matched to a gene: 4.